Detailed here is one T cell receptor (beta chain). The antigen remains unidentified. TCRdb reprocessed the reads via MiXCR and lists one record per CDR3 protein. This table holds around 430,000 distinct CDR3 sequences, about 42% found once. The sample originates from a study of T cell repertoires in cytomegalovirus infection. The overall study: Public TCR beta signatures marked donors with CMV infection and the matching HLA.

The CDR3 runs 14 residues. Trimming cost V 6 bases and J 2 bases, with 14 bases left between them. From germline, CDR1 is MNHNS and CDR2 SASEGT. Study observations and caveats: Summed frequency of shared TCR beta families picked out CMV carriers who also had the relevant HLA. HLA-C-restricted CMV-specific TCR beta clonotypes were dominant in the ex vivo response.

This receptor was taken from a human donor in good health (CMV status not recorded). Some clones in this sample may be carry-over from other donors' samples. Sequencing was performed on cultured PBMCs, taken from culture after CMV antigen stimulation. This sequence joins TRBV6-1 and TRBJ2-7, with D perhaps matching TRBD1 (6 bases). The CDR3 loop reads CASSQIGQTYEQYF. DNA for the CDR3: TGTGCCAGCAGCCAAATAGGACAGACCTACGAGCAGTACTTC.